A selection of T cell receptor beta chains follows, all from one sample in a study of blood T cell repertoires in COVID-19. Profiled with immunoSEQ multiplex PCR; TCRdb holds only in-frame clones, not every one. The table lists roughly 330,000 clones, 87% of them singletons. The sequenced sample was PBMCs or T cells enriched from blood (not recorded which). The receptors derive from a young woman who had recovered from COVID-19. The CDR3 runs from the conserved cysteine through the conserved F or W. A D gene is named only where the DNA matches it firmly. Size values are once, few and many counts, or a class for expanded clones, and some rows have none.

j_gene	v_gene	abundance	d_gene	CDR3aa	CDR3nt
TRBJ1-5	TRBV15	NA	NA	CATSRPGDQPQHF	TGTGCCACCAGCCGCCCAGGTGATCAGCCCCAGCATTTT
TRBJ1-5	TRBV5-5	NA	NA	CASSLSGDQPQHF	TGTGCCAGCAGCTTGTCAGGGGATCAGCCCCAGCATTTT
TRBJ2-1	TRBV10-1	NA	TRBD2	CASSTGTSGGDEQFF	TGCGCCAGCAGTACCGGGACTAGCGGGGGGGATGAGCAGTTCTTC
TRBJ1-1	TRBV7-3	once	NA	CASSLPGTNTEAFF	TGTGCCAGCAGCTTACCGGGGACTAACACTGAAGCTTTCTTT
TRBJ2-6	TRBV16	NA	TRBD1	CASSRDRVWGTGANVLTF	TGTGCCAGCAGCCGGGACAGGGTGTGGGGGACTGGGGCCAACGTCCTGACTTTC
TRBJ1-1	TRBV9	NA	TRBD1	CASSVTGGWDTEAFF	TGTGCCAGCAGCGTCACAGGGGGCTGGGACACTGAAGCTTTCTTT
TRBJ1-4	TRBV5-1	NA	TRBD1	CASTNPGQGNEKLFF	TGCGCCAGCACAAACCCGGGACAGGGAAATGAAAAACTGTTTTTT
TRBJ2-3	TRBV6-1	NA	NA	CASSEAGGGTSTDTQYF	TGTGCCAGCAGTGAAGCGGGCGGGGGCACTAGCACAGATACGCAGTATTTT
TRBJ2-7	TRBV5-1	once	TRBD2	CASSSRGRGAAYEQYF	TGCGCCAGCAGCTCACGAGGGCGGGGGGCCGCCTACGAGCAGTACTTC
TRBJ2-7	TRBV5-6	NA	TRBD1	CASSPGQLYYEQYF	TGTGCCAGCAGCCCGGGACAGCTTTACTACGAGCAGTACTTC
TRBJ2-1	TRBV11-3	NA	TRBD2	CASSSGGVENEQFF	TGTGCCAGCAGCTCCGGGGGGGTAGAGAATGAGCAGTTCTTC
TRBJ1-2	TRBV29-1	NA	TRBD1	CSVGRQGVGYGYTF	TGCAGCGTGGGTCGACAGGGGGTGGGCTATGGCTACACCTTC
TRBJ1-5	TRBV2	NA	TRBD1	CASSDRTGGQPQHF	TGTGCCAGCAGTGATAGGACAGGGGGCCAGCCCCAGCATTTT
TRBJ1-1	TRBV14	NA	NA	CASSQPLDTNTEAFF	TGTGCCAGCAGCCAACCCCTCGACACGAACACTGAAGCTTTCTTT
TRBJ2-7	TRBV10-3	NA	NA	CAIRDSRSAYEQYF	TGTGCCATCAGGGACTCTAGGTCGGCCTACGAGCAGTACTTC
TRBJ1-3	TRBV7-2	NA	NA	CASSLGGEGTAGNTIYF	TGTGCCAGCAGCTTAGGGGGGGAGGGGACCGCTGGAAACACCATATATTTT
TRBJ1-1	TRBV10-1	once	TRBD1	CASSDPGTGTEAFF	TGCGCCAGCAGTGACCCCGGGACAGGCACTGAAGCTTTCTTT
TRBJ2-7	TRBV7-8	NA	NA	CASSPTSLYEQYF	TGTGCCAGCAGCCCCACTAGTCTCTACGAGCAGTACTTC
TRBJ2-2	TRBV11-2	NA	TRBD1	CASSVGQGGELFF	TGTGCCAGCAGCGTTGGACAGGGTGGGGAGCTGTTTTTT
TRBJ2-3	TRBV4-3	NA	NA	CASSQVRADTQYF	TGCGCCAGCAGCCAAGTTAGAGCAGATACGCAGTATTTT
TRBJ2-7	TRBV5-1	NA	TRBD1	CASRETGTGEYEQYF	TGCGCCAGCAGAGAGACCGGGACAGGGGAGTACGAGCAGTACTTC
TRBJ1-6	TRBV30	NA	NA	CAWSTDSWDSPLHF	TGTGCCTGGAGTACCGACTCTTGGGATTCACCCCTCCACTTT
TRBJ1-1	TRBV30	NA	NA	CAWTPHYGDEAFF	TGTGCCTGGACACCGCACTACGGGGATGAAGCTTTCTTT
TRBJ2-2	TRBV28	NA	NA	CASSLHRSGELFF	TGTGCCAGCAGTTTACATCGGTCCGGGGAGCTGTTTTTT
TRBJ1-4	TRBV28	once	NA	CAAARPGATNEKLFF	TGTGCCGCCGCTAGACCGGGTGCAACTAATGAAAAACTGTTTTTT
TRBJ1-1	TRBV15	NA	NA	CATSRDWEATEAFF	TGTGCCACCAGCAGAGATTGGGAGGCCACTGAAGCTTTCTTT
TRBJ1-1	TRBV28	once	NA	CASSLDITEAFF	TGTGCCAGCAGTTTAGACATTACTGAAGCTTTCTTT
TRBJ1-2	TRBV5-6	NA	NA	CASTSGVAQGRGYTF	TGTGCCAGCACCTCGGGTGTAGCTCAAGGAAGAGGCTACACCTTC
TRBJ1-3	TRBV4-1	NA	NA	CASSQEDIYGFAGNTIYF	TGCGCCAGCAGCCAAGAGGACATTTACGGATTCGCTGGAAACACCATATATTTT
TRBJ2-7	TRBV4-1	NA	TRBD2	CASSQPGLAGGYEQYF	TGCGCCAGCAGCCAGCCGGGACTAGCGGGGGGCTACGAGCAGTACTTC
TRBJ1-2	TRBV6-5	NA	TRBD1	CASNRGQGLDGYTF	TGTGCCAGCAATCGGGGACAGGGCTTGGATGGCTACACCTTC
TRBJ2-2	TRBV29-1	NA	NA	CSVGAGAKLFF	TGCAGCGTTGGGGCAGGGGCTAAGCTGTTTTTT
TRBJ2-4	TRBV13	NA	TRBD2	CASSFGTSGRGDIQYF	TGTGCCAGCAGCTTTGGGACTAGCGGAAGGGGGGACATTCAGTACTTC
TRBJ2-5	TRBV12-3/TRBV12-4	NA	NA	CASTRTEVETQYF	TGTGCCAGCACCCGGACGGAGGTTGAGACCCAGTACTTC
TRBJ1-6	TRBV30	NA	NA	CAWGAGELHF	TGTGCCTGGGGGGCAGGGGAGCTCCACTTT
TRBJ1-4	TRBV29-1	NA	TRBD1	CSVGDSSTNEKLFF	TGCAGCGTCGGGGACAGCTCCACTAATGAAAAACTGTTTTTT
TRBJ1-2	TRBV24-1	NA	NA	CATSDSTGWDGYTF	TGTGCCACCAGTGATTCAACGGGGTGGGATGGCTACACCTTC
TRBJ2-1	TRBV7-3	NA	TRBD2	CASSSTRVAGRGEQFF	TGTGCCAGCAGCTCCACAAGGGTAGCGGGGAGGGGTGAGCAGTTCTTC
TRBJ1-3	TRBV6-5	NA	NA	CASSRGGSGNTIYF	TGTGCCAGCAGTAGGGGGGGTTCTGGAAACACCATATATTTT
TRBJ1-1	TRBV5-1	NA	NA	CASSGFTGTHMNTEAFF	TGCGCCAGCAGCGGATTTACCGGGACACATATGAACACTGAAGCTTTCTTT
TRBJ2-2	TRBV6-1	NA	NA	CASSELEGANTGELFF	TGTGCCAGCAGTGAATTGGAGGGAGCGAACACCGGGGAGCTGTTTTTT
TRBJ2-7	TRBV7-9	NA	NA	CASSLGAGRYEQYF	TGTGCCAGCAGCTTAGGGGCGGGCCGCTACGAGCAGTACTTC
TRBJ1-2	TRBV24-1	NA	NA	CATSDPTSGTPLTYTF	TGTGCCACCAGTGATCCTACCTCCGGGACACCACTTACCTACACCTTC
TRBJ1-6	TRBV5-4	NA	NA	CASSRERDNSPLHF	TGTGCCAGCAGCCGGGAAAGGGATAATTCACCCCTCCACTTT
TRBJ2-1	TRBV27	NA	TRBD1	CASSQRQGYTYNEQFF	TGTGCCAGCAGTCAACGACAGGGTTATACCTACAATGAGCAGTTCTTC
TRBJ2-1	TRBV18	NA	TRBD2	CASSPWGGNYNEQFF	TGTGCCAGCTCACCATGGGGGGGGAACTACAATGAGCAGTTCTTC
TRBJ2-5	TRBV7-3	NA	NA	CASSLTLQGTQYF	TGTGCCAGCAGCTTAACATTGCAGGGGACCCAGTACTTC
TRBJ1-2	TRBV21-1	NA	NA	CASSKDRGGHTF	TGTGCCAGCAGCAAAGACCGGGGGGGTCACACCTTC
TRBJ2-5	TRBV12-5	NA	TRBD1	CASASGQYQETQYF	TGTGCTAGTGCCTCGGGACAGTACCAAGAGACCCAGTACTTC
TRBJ1-2	TRBV3-1/TRBV3-2	few	NA	CASSQEGQPNYGYTF	TGTGCCAGCAGCCAAGAAGGACAGCCAAACTATGGCTACACCTTC
TRBJ1-6	TRBV18	NA	NA	CASSSTENSPLHF	TGTGCCAGCTCGTCGACAGAGAATTCACCCCTCCACTTT
TRBJ2-5	TRBV11-2	NA	TRBD2	CASSLVPPAGERIATQYF	TGTGCCAGCAGCTTAGTCCCTCCAGCGGGGGAGAGGATTGCGACCCAGTACTTC
TRBJ2-7	TRBV27	few	NA	CASSFGVSYEQYF	TGTGCCAGCAGTTTCGGGGTTTCCTACGAGCAGTACTTC
TRBJ2-7	TRBV7-2	NA	NA	CASSPSAIASYEQYF	TGTGCCAGCAGCCCCTCCGCGATAGCAAGCTACGAGCAGTACTTC
TRBJ1-2	TRBV6-5	NA	NA	CASSQGLGGYTF	TGTGCCAGCAGCCAGGGCCTTGGTGGCTACACCTTC